Shown below are 16 T cell receptor beta chains from a single sample sequenced in a study of CD8+ T cells in alopecia areata (dated by TCRdb to the late 2010s). The sample's time point label is to be understood as: less than 30 weeks on oral tofacitinib. The treatment or condition label on this specimen signifies: oral pan-JAK inhibitor, 5-10 mg twice daily. The method was the immunoSEQ multiplex PCR assay. To provide template for TCR sequencing, every sample had RNA extracted and reverse transcribed into cDNA. The source is immuneACCESS, and TCRdb retained only in-frame sequences with V and J called. Part of the clones is not carried over; for the studies checked, unresolved V genes explain less than half of this, and the remainder is unexplained. For this sample there are fewer than 200,000 clones; roughly 61% appear just once. The ten biggest clones cover around 12% of the sample. Material: CD8+ T cells sorted from blood, obtained at week 24, from a patient treated with tofacitinib. The receptors shown here come from a human donor with alopecia areata.

DNA of the CDR3: TGTGCCACCAGCAGAGACCGGGGGGACTATGGCTACACCTTC. Translated: CATSRDRGDYGYTF. The rearrangement joins TRBV15 to TRBJ1-2, with a possible D match to TRBD1 (5 bases). This CDR3 has 14 amino acids. With 0 bases removed from V and 3 bases from J, the gap between germline ends came to 8 bases. CDR1 and CDR2 from the germline V gene are LNHNV and YYDKDF (reference sequence).

The chain employs TRBV4-1 and TRBJ2-5, with unresolved D. Germline V gene lookup returns CDR1 MGHRA and CDR2 YSYEKL. V lost 4 bases, J lost 5 bases, and 17 bases lay in between. The CDR3 has 15 residues. The CDR3 DNA is TGCGCCAGCAGCCGGAAGGGTGACCTCGGGGAGACCCAGTACTTC. Amino acids: CASSRKGDLGETQYF.

This clone was detected only a few times. The V and J genes are TRBV29-1 and TRBJ2-7; D is ambiguous. V was shortened by 4 bases and J by 0 bases, with 7 bases between the two germline ends. This CDR3 region has 12 residues. CDR1 is SQVTM, CDR2 ANQGSEA, per germline. Here the CDR3 reads CSVGGVSYEQYF. CDR3 nucleotides: TGCAGCGTTGGTGGGGTCTCCTACGAGCAGTACTTC.

The V gene is TRBV27, the J gene TRBJ2-5; 7 bases map to TRBD1. This CDR3 comprises 14 residues. The junction had 6 bases not matched to a gene; V was cut back by 3 bases and J by 5 bases. In germline, CDR1 is MNHEY, CDR2 SMNVEV (reference sequence). The CDR3 sequence is CASSLSQGVETQYF. As DNA, the CDR3 is TGTGCCAGCAGTTTGTCGCAGGGGGTTGAGACCCAGTACTTC.

This clone was picked up a small number of times. This chain uses TRBV5-1 with TRBJ1-2, with 8 bases identical to TRBD1. This CDR3 is 12 amino acids long. Germline loops: CDR1 SGHRS, CDR2 YFSETQ. V was clipped by 5 bases and J by 8 bases; unmatched bases: 5. The CDR3 spells CASSFGQGGYTF. The CDR3 coding sequence is TGCGCCAGCAGTTTCGGACAGGGCGGCTACACCTTC.

This clone was recorded a few times. This rearrangement joins TRBV4-1 to TRBJ2-1; D gene unclear. V shed 3 bases and J shed 8 bases, with 14 bases lying between them. Germline CDR1 is MGHRA and CDR2 is YSYEKL. CDR3 length: 14 residues. As DNA, the CDR3 is TGCGCCAGCAGCCATGCCCGTGGAGCCTATGAGCAGTTCTTC. This translates into CASSHARGAYEQFF.

The CDR3 DNA reads TGTGCCAGCAGCTCGGGACGCCGGGCCCCGCAAGAGACCCAGTACTTC. Residues: CASSSGRRAPQETQYF. This sequence joins TRBV13 and TRBJ2-5; D tentatively fits TRBD1 or TRBD2 (5 bases each). V was shortened by 4 bases and J by 2 bases, with 17 bases between the two germline ends. This CDR3 has 16 residues. CDR1 is PRHDT and CDR2 is FYEKMQ in the germline V gene (reference sequence).

The gene calls are TRBV14 and TRBJ2-1, with a possible D match to TRBD1 (5 bases). V shed 1 base and J shed 5 bases, with 15 bases lying between them. The germline V gene has CDR1 SGHDN and CDR2 FVKESK. The CDR3 is made up of 16 amino acids. The CDR3 nucleotides are TGTGCCAGCAGCCAAGGGGCCAAAGGGGTGAACAATGAGCAGTTCTTC. Its protein product is CASSQGAKGVNNEQFF.

The chain is built from TRBV6-1 and TRBJ1-2; D is perhaps TRBD1 (5 bases). The CDR3 covers 13 residues. Trimming removed 3 bases at V and 4 bases at J, with 9 bases between. Germline-derived CDR1 and CDR2 are MNHNS and SASEGT. CDR3 nucleotides: TGTGCCAGCAGTGAGTCAGGGCTCTATGGCTACACCTTC. It yields the protein CASSESGLYGYTF.

The V and J genes are TRBV2 and TRBJ2-1; 7 bases are shared with TRBD2. After removal of 6 bases from V and 3 bases from J, the junction contained 8 bases not matched to a gene. The V gene's germline CDR1 is SNHLY and CDR2 FYNNEI. This CDR3 has 15 amino acids. For the CDR3, the DNA is TGTGCCAGCAGGGACGTCACGGGGGGCTACAATGAGCAGTTCTTC. This codes for CASRDVTGGYNEQFF.

The chain recombines TRBV7-6 with TRBJ2-7, with 8 bases that match TRBD2. In germline, CDR1 is SGHVS, CDR2 FNYEAQ. CDR3 length equals 14 residues. V lost 5 bases to trimming and J lost 5 bases; unmatched junction nucleotides: 8. CDR3 loop: CASSDRGGSDEQYF. The CDR3 DNA follows: TGTGCCAGCAGCGACCGGGGGGGTAGCGACGAGCAGTACTTC.

The chain employs TRBV23-1 and TRBJ2-2, with D hard to call. TRBV23-1 is reported as an ORF; its role is uncertain. V shed 8 bases and J shed 6 bases, with 4 bases lying between them. The CDR3 runs to 10 residues. CDR3 DNA: TGCGCCAGCTACCCCGGGGAGCTGTTTTTT. This codes for CASYPGELFF.

The rearrangement links TRBV5-6 to TRBJ2-2; D is unresolved. The germline gives CDR1 SGHDT, CDR2 YYEEEE. The CDR3 consists of 15 residues. Trimming took 2 bases from V and 4 from J, leaving 12 bases between them. In DNA, the CDR3 is TGTGCCAGCAGCTTTACCGGGTTTGTCACCGGGGAGCTGTTTTTT. It codes for CASSFTGFVTGELFF.

The chain employs TRBV6-5 and TRBJ1-2, with D uncertain. Trimming shortened V by 7 bases and J by 7 bases, and 10 bases separated the two germline ends. This CDR3 contains 11 residues. Germline CDR1 MNHEY, CDR2 SVGAGI. The CDR3 DNA reads as TGTGCCAGCACTTCGGCTGGTGGCTACACCTTC. This translates into CASTSAGGYTF.

The chain links TRBV4-1 to TRBJ2-7, with D possibly called TRBD1 or TRBD2 (6 bases each). Germline CDR1 reads MGHRA; CDR2 reads YSYEKL. The CDR3 is made up of 14 amino acids. V was cut by 1 base and J by 4 bases, with 11 bases left in between. The CDR3: CASSQVVGGYEQYF. As DNA, the CDR3 is TGCGCCAGCAGCCAAGTTGTAGGGGGGTACGAGCAGTACTTC.

There are a few counts of this clone. The rearrangement joins TRBV7-9 to TRBJ1-3; D unresolved. Germline lookup yields CDR1 SEHNR and CDR2 FQNEAQ (reference sequence). Trimming shortened V by 2 bases and J by 5 bases, and 7 bases separated the two germline ends. The CDR3 spans 13 residues. For the CDR3, the DNA is TGTGCCAGCAGCTTAAAGTCCCGAAACACCATATATTTT. As protein: CASSLKSRNTIYF.